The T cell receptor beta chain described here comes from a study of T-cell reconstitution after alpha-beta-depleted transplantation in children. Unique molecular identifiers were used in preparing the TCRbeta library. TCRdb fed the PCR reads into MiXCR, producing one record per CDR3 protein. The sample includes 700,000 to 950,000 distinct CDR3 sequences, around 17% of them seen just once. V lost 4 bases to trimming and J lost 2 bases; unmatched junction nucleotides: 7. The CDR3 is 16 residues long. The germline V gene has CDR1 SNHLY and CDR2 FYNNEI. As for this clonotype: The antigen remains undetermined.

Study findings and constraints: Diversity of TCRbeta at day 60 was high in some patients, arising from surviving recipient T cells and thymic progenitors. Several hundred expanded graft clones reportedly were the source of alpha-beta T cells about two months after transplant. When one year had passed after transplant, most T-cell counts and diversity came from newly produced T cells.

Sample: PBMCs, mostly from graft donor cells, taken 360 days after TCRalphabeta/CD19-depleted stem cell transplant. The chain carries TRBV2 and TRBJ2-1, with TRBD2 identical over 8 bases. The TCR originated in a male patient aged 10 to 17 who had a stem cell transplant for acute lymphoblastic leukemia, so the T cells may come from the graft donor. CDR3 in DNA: TGTGCCAGCAGTGGGGAGGGACTAGGGGCCTACAATGAGCAGTTCTTC. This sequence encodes CASSGEGLGAYNEQFF.